The 28 T cell receptor beta chains below all came from one sample that was sequenced in a study of post-analysis software for immune sequencing data. cDNA libraries of TCR beta carried unique molecular identifiers. TCRdb recomputed calls from the PCR reads with MiXCR, one row per CDR3 protein. Among 350,000 to 500,000 distinct CDR3 sequences listed, more than 30% were seen once. Their target antigens are unknown. Whole-study findings and limits: A handful of TRBV segments were significantly more frequent in patients than in controls. TRBV5-6, TRBV5-1 and TRBV20-1 were among these segments.

Specimen: blood. These TCRs come from a girl aged 2 to 9 with multiple sclerosis.

In its sample, this clonotype was seen many times. This chain connects TRBV24-1 to TRBJ2-7; D gene uncertain. CDR1 is KGHDR, CDR2 SFDVKD, per germline. The CDR3 loop spans 13 amino acids. The germline V and J ends were trimmed by 1 base and 2 bases, with 5 bases remaining between them. The CDR3 region is CATSDFGPYEQYF. As DNA, the CDR3 is TGTGCCACCAGTGATTTTGGACCCTACGAGCAGTACTTC.

This chain joins TRBV7-8 and TRBJ2-1; D not resolved. The CDR3 runs 12 residues. Per the germline V gene, CDR1 is SGHVS and CDR2 is FQNEAQ. Between the trimmed V and J ends, which lost 3 bases and 6 bases, there was a span of 6 bases. The CDR3 DNA sequence: TGTGCCAGCAGCTTTGACATCAATGAGCAGTTCTTC. It translates to CASSFDINEQFF. Variable domain in full (rest from reference TRBV7-8 and TRBJ2-1): GAGVSQSPRYKVAKRGQDVALRCDPISGHVSLFWYQQALGQGPEFLTYFQNEAQLDKSGLPSDRFFAERPEGSVSTLKIQRTQQEDSAVYLCASSFDINEQFFGPGTRLTVL.

This sequence joins TRBV7-2 and TRBJ2-7; D could derive from TRBD1 or TRBD2 (6 bases each). Germline V gene lookup returns CDR1 SGHTA and CDR2 FQGNSA. V gave up 2 bases and J gave up 3 bases, with 17 bases separating them. The CDR3 contains 16 residues. The CDR3, as DNA: TGTGCCAGCAGCTTAATAGGGGGGAGGCTCCTCTACGAGCAGTACTTC. This gives the protein CASSLIGGRLLYEQYF.

This clonotype was seen only a few times. The V gene is TRBV20-1, the J gene TRBJ2-3; TRBD2 agrees at 11 bases. CDR1 and CDR2 from the germline V gene are DFQATT and SNEGSKA (reference sequence). The CDR3 sequence is 21 residues long. Trimming at V came to 5 bases and at J to 0 bases, leaving 22 bases not matched to a gene. The CDR3 bases are TGCAGTGCTCCCCACCGGCCCAGGACTAGCGGGCGATTCACTAGCACAGATACGCAGTATTTT. Translation: CSAPHRPRTSGRFTSTDTQYF.

In this sample, this clonotype turned up a few times. The CDR3 here is CASSGGLWQLAKNIQYF. The DNA of the CDR3 is TGTGCCAGCAGTGGAGGACTTTGGCAGTTAGCCAAAAACATTCAGTACTTC. The J gene is TRBJ2-4, the V gene TRBV6-1; D perhaps matches TRBD2 (5 bases). The germline V gene encodes CDR1 MNHNS and CDR2 SASEGT. The CDR3 totals 17 residues. The V end was cut by 4 bases, the J end by 0 bases, with 16 bases between.

V and J are TRBV24-1 and TRBJ2-7, with 8 bases aligning to TRBD1. TRBJ2-5 explains the end of the DNA better; the J call may be wrong. CDR3 length equals 16 residues. CDR1 KGHDR and CDR2 SFDVKD come from the germline V gene. CDR3 region: CATSGHGQGFQETQYF. CDR3 nucleotides: TGTGCCACCAGTGGTCACGGACAGGGATTCCAAGAGACCCAGTACTTC.

This chain joins TRBV7-9 and TRBJ2-3, with 10 bases lining up with TRBD2. Germline V lookup: CDR1 SEHNR, CDR2 FQNEAQ (reference sequence). The CDR3 has 15 amino acids. The J segment lost 4 bases and the V segment lost 5 bases, leaving 6 bases of the junction unmatched. This CDR3 reads CASSTGTSDADTQYF. The CDR3 nucleotides read TGTGCCAGCAGCACCGGGACTAGCGACGCAGATACGCAGTATTTT.

This chain joins TRBV29-1 and TRBJ1-2; D might be TRBD1 (5 bases). V was cut by 4 bases and J by 1 base, with 13 bases left in between. Looked up from germline, CDR1 is SQVTM and CDR2 is ANQGSEA. The CDR3 covers 14 residues. CDR3 loop: CSVVRDAVNYGYTF. CDR3 DNA: TGCAGCGTTGTCCGGGACGCAGTTAACTATGGCTACACCTTC.

This sequence joins TRBV29-1 and TRBJ2-1; 10 bases line up with TRBD2. Germline V gene data show CDR1 as SQVTM and CDR2 as ANQGSEA. Losses at the gene ends were 6 bases for V and 4 bases for J; bases not matched to a gene: 6. The CDR3 totals 14 residues. The CDR3, as DNA: TGCAGCGTCCCGGGACTAGCGTCGTACAATGAGCAGTTCTTC. Its protein product is CSVPGLASYNEQFF.

As concerns this clonotype: Relative to the germline gene, one junction end is altered; a read error may explain this. The chain links TRBV28 to TRBJ2-7; either TRBD1 or TRBD2 may supply D (5 bases each). The CDR3 consists of 14 residues. Germline loops: CDR1 MDHEN, CDR2 SYDVKM. As DNA, the CDR3 is TGTGGCAGCAGTTTGAGGGGATCTAGGTACGAGCAGTACTTC. It codes for CGSSLRGSRYEQYF.

This clonotype was detected only a few times. V is TRBV15 and J is TRBJ2-1, with TRBD2 matching 11 bases. Germline lookup yields CDR1 LNHNV and CDR2 YYDKDF (reference sequence). V was pared by 5 bases and J by 2 bases, with 8 bases of the junction left unmatched. This CDR3 is 17 amino acids long. CDR3 in DNA: TGTGCCACCAGCCCAAATGGGACTAGCGGTACCTACAATGAGCAGTTCTTC. Protein product: CATSPNGTSGTYNEQFF.

This clonotype appeared a few times. The CDR3 DNA reads TGTGCCAGCAGCTTTGGACAGGGGATTGCAACTAATGAAAAACTGTTTTTT. Amino acid sequence: CASSFGQGIATNEKLFF. This chain links TRBV7-9 with TRBJ1-4; TRBD1 aligns across 9 bases. CDR1 is SEHNR and CDR2 is FQNEAQ in the germline V gene (reference sequence). Trimming removed 3 bases from V and 0 bases from J; junction bases left unmatched: 5. The CDR3 contains 17 residues.

The genes are TRBV29-1 and TRBJ1-2; D gene unclear. Trimming removed 4 bases at V and 1 base at J, with 7 bases between. CDR3 length equals 12 residues. Germline CDR1 reads SQVTM; CDR2 reads ANQGSEA. CDR3 protein: CSVAAGNYGYTF. The CDR3 coding sequence is TGCAGCGTTGCTGCGGGTAACTATGGCTACACCTTC.

This chain connects TRBV29-1 to TRBJ1-2; D is unresolved. Germline V CDR1 and CDR2: SQVTM, ANQGSEA. This CDR3 has 10 residues. V was clipped by 4 bases and J by 7 bases, with 7 bases between them. The CDR3: CSVARGGYTF. In DNA, the CDR3 is TGCAGCGTTGCTCGGGGTGGCTACACCTTC.

The chain recombines TRBV6-6 with TRBJ1-5, with a possible D match to TRBD1 (6 bases). This CDR3 is 14 amino acids long. With 8 bases removed from V and 3 bases from J, the gap between germline ends came to 14 bases. CDR1 and CDR2 (germline): MNHNY, SVGAGI (reference sequence). CDR3 coding DNA: TGTGCCAGCGGGCGAAACAGGGACAATCAGCCCCAGCATTTT. Amino acid sequence: CASGRNRDNQPQHF.

This clonotype showed up just a few times. This rearrangement joins TRBV7-9 to TRBJ1-2; D uncertain. This CDR3 is 14 amino acids long. The germline V gene has CDR1 SEHNR and CDR2 FQNEAQ (reference sequence). V was trimmed by 0 bases and J by 4 bases, leaving 9 bases between them. CDR3 region: CASSLADFSYGYTF. CDR3 bases: TGTGCCAGCAGCTTAGCAGATTTCAGCTATGGCTACACCTTC.

This chain links TRBV5-6 with TRBJ2-4; a possible D gene is TRBD1 (6 bases). The end of the DNA fits TRBJ2-7 better, so the J call may be wrong. Germline V gene sequence: CDR1 SGHDT, CDR2 YYEEEE. The CDR3 sequence is 14 residues long. The CDR3 nucleotides are TGTGCCAGCAGCTGGGCCGGACAGTTCTACGAGCAGTACTTC. Protein sequence: CASSWAGQFYEQYF.

This clonotype showed up many times. This chain links TRBV29-1 with TRBJ2-5; D gene unclear. This CDR3 has 12 amino acids. V lost 7 bases and J lost 5, with 14 bases in between. The V gene's germline CDR1 is SQVTM and CDR2 ANQGSEA. The CDR3 DNA is TGCAGCGCCCGAACGCGGTTGGAGACCCAGTACTTC. Translating gives CSARTRLETQYF. The variable domain in full, with the rest retrieved from reference TRBV29-1 and TRBJ2-5, is SAVISQKPSRDICQRGTSLTIQCQVDSQVTMMFWYRQQPGQSLTLIATANQGSEATYESGFVIDKFPISRPNLTFSTLTVSNMSPEDSSIYLCSARTRLETQYFGPGTRLLVL.

The genes are TRBV29-1 and TRBJ2-5, with D unresolved. Germline V gives CDR1 SQVTM, CDR2 ANQGSEA. The CDR3 extends over 13 amino acids. The V gene lost 1 base and the J gene lost 5 bases, with 11 bases spanning the gap. CDR3 in DNA: TGCAGCGTTGAAGTGGAGCTATCGGAGACCCAGTACTTC. Its protein is CSVEVELSETQYF. Full variable domain (remainder filled in from reference TRBV29-1 and TRBJ2-5): SAVISQKPSRDICQRGTSLTIQCQVDSQVTMMFWYRQQPGQSLTLIATANQGSEATYESGFVIDKFPISRPNLTFSTLTVSNMSPEDSSIYLCSVEVELSETQYFGPGTRLLVL.

The chain is built from TRBV11-1 and TRBJ1-1; a possible D gene is TRBD1 (6 bases). Between the trimmed V and J ends, which lost 2 bases and 2 bases, there was a span of 15 bases. CDR1 is SGHAT and CDR2 is FQDESV in the germline V gene (reference sequence). This CDR3 has 16 residues. CDR3: CASSLYRPDRNTEAFF. The CDR3 DNA sequence: TGTGCCAGCAGCTTATATCGGCCGGACAGAAACACTGAAGCTTTCTTT. Full variable domain (remainder filled in from reference TRBV11-1 and TRBJ1-1): EAEVAQSPRYKITEKSQAVAFWCDPISGHATLYWYRQILGQGPELLVQFQDESVVDDSQLPKDRFSAERLKGVDSTLKIQPAELGDSAMYLCASSLYRPDRNTEAFFGQGTRLTVV.

This clonotype was detected a few times. This rearrangement joins TRBV28 to TRBJ1-5, with TRBD1 matching over 7 bases. Trimming cost V 4 bases and J 3 bases; bases outside gene matches: 9. The CDR3 totals 16 residues. In germline, CDR1 is MDHEN, CDR2 SYDVKM. In DNA, the CDR3 is TGTGCCAGCAGTTCCGGCGTCAGGGGGGACAATCAGCCCCAGCATTTT. Amino acids: CASSSGVRGDNQPQHF.

The gene calls are TRBV7-9 and TRBJ1-1; D is ambiguous. The CDR3 totals 14 residues. V was trimmed by 2 bases and J by 7 bases, leaving 14 bases between them. Germline V gives CDR1 SEHNR, CDR2 FQNEAQ (reference sequence). This CDR3 is CASSLSSARNEAFF. The CDR3 region has the DNA TGTGCCAGCAGCTTATCGTCGGCCCGGAATGAAGCTTTCTTT.

This chain connects TRBV15 to TRBJ1-1; TRBD1 is a possible D gene (6 bases). With 4 bases removed from V and 1 base from J, the gap between germline ends came to 16 bases. The germline gives CDR1 LNHNV, CDR2 YYDKDF (reference sequence). This CDR3 spans 16 amino acids. CDR3: CATSKGRGSPNTEAFF. CDR3 bases: TGTGCCACCAGCAAGGGCAGGGGCAGCCCGAACACTGAAGCTTTCTTT. The full variable domain, in which reference TRBV15 and TRBJ1-1 provide the parts outside the CDR3, is DAMVIQNPRYQVTQFGKPVTLSCSQTLNHNVMYWYQQKSSQAPKLLFHYYDKDFNNEADTPDNFQSRRPNTSFCFLDIRSPGLGDTAMYLCATSKGRGSPNTEAFFGQGTRLTVV.

V is TRBV21-1 and J is TRBJ1-2. TRBV21-1 counts as a pseudogene. This CDR3 spans 14 amino acids. In nucleotides, the CDR3 is TGTGCCAGCAACTCAGAAAAGGATAACTATGGCTACACCTTC. This sequence encodes CASNSEKDNYGYTF.

This clonotype came up many times. V and J are TRBV20-1 and TRBJ2-7; 11 nucleotides agree with TRBD1. Germline CDR1 is DFQATT and CDR2 is SNEGSKA (reference sequence). There are 17 residues in the CDR3. V was clipped by 1 base and J by 5 bases; unmatched bases: 13. CDR3: CSARGDRGAMGSDEQYF. CDR3 DNA: TGCAGTGCTAGAGGGGACAGGGGGGCGATGGGATCCGACGAGCAGTACTTC.

In its sample, this clonotype was seen once. The rearrangement uses TRBV6-6 and TRBJ2-3, with 13 bases fitting TRBD2. The trim removed 6 bases at V and 6 bases at J, leaving 12 bases unmatched. The length of the CDR3 is 17 residues. The V gene's germline CDR1 is MNHNY and CDR2 SVGAGI (reference sequence). The CDR3 sequence is CASRHSGTSGIMDTQYF. The DNA of the CDR3 is TGTGCCAGCAGACATTCCGGGACTAGCGGGATTATGGATACGCAGTATTTT.

A note on this clonotype: One end of the junction does not line up with germline, which may come from a read error. The rearrangement joins TRBV9 to TRBJ2-1; D is ambiguous. CDR1 is SGDLS, CDR2 YYNGEE, per germline. The CDR3 is 13 amino acids. The CDR3 reads CANSTRPGNEQFF. The CDR3 DNA reads as TGTGCCAACAGCACTCGACCAGGAAATGAGCAGTTCTTC.

The V gene is TRBV15, the J gene TRBJ2-5; TRBD1 might be the D (5 bases). Deletions cut 0 bases from V and 3 bases from J, with 8 bases between. Looked up from germline, CDR1 is LNHNV and CDR2 is YYDKDF (reference sequence). The CDR3 has 14 amino acids. The CDR3 coding sequence is TGTGCCACCAGCAGAGATCAGGGTAAAGAGACCCAGTACTTC. Amino acid sequence: CATSRDQGKETQYF.